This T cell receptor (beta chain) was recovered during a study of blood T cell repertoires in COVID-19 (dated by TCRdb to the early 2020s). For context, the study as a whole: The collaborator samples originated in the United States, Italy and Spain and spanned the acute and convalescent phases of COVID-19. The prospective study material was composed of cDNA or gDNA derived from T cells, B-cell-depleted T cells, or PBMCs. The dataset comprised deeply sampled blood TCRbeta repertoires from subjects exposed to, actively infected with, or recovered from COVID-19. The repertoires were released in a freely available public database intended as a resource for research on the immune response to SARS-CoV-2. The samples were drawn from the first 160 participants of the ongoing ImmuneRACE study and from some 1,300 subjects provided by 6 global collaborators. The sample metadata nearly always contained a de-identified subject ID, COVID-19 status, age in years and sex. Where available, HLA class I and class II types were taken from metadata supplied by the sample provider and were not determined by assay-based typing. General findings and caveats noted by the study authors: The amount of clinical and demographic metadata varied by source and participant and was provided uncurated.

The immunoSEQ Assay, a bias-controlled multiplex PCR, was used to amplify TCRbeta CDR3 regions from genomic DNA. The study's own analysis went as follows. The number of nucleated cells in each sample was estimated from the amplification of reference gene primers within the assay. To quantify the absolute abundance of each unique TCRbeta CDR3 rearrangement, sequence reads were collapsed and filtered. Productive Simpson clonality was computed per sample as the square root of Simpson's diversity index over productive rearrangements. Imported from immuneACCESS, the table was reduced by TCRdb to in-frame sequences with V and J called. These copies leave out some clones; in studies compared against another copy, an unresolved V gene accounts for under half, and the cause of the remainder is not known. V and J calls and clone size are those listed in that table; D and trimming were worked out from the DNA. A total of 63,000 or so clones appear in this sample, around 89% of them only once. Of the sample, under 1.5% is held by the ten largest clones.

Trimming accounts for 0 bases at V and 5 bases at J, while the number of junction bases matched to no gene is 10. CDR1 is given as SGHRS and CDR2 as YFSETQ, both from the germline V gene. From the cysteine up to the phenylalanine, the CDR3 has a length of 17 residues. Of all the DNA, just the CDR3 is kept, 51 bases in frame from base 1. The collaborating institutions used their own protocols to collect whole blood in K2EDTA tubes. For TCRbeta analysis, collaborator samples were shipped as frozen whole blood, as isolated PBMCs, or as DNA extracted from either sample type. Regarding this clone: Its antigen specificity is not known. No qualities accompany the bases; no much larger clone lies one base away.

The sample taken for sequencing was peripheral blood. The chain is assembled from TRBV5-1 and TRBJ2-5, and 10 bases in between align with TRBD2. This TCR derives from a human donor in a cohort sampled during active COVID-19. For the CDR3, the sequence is CASSLALAGEGGETQYF. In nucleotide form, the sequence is TGCGCCAGCAGCTTGGCCCTAGCGGGAGAAGGGGGGGAGACCCAGTACTTC.